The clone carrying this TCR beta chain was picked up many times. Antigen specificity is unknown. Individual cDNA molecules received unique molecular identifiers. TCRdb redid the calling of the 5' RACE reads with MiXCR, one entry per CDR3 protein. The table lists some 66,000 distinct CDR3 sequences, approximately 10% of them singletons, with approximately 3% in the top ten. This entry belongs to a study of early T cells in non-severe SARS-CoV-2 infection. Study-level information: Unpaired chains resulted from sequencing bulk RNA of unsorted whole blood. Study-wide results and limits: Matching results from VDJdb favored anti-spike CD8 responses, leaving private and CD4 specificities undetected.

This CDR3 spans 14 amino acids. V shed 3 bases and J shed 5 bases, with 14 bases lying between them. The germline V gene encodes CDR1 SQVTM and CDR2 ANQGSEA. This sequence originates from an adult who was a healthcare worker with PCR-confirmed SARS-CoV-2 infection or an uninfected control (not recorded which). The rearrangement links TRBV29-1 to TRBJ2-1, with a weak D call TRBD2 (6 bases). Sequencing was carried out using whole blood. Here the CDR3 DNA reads TGCAGCGTTGAGGGGACTCCAAGCCACAATGAGCAGTTCTTC. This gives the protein CSVEGTPSHNEQFF.